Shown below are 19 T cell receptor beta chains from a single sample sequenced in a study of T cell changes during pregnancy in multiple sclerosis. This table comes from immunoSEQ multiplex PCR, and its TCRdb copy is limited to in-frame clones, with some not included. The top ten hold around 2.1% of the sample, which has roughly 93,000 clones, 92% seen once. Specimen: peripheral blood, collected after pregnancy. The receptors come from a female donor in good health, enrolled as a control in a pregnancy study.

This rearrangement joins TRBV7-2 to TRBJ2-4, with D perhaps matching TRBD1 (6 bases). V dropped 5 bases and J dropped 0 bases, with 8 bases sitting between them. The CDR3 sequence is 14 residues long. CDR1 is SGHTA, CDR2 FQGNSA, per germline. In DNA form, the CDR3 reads TGTGCCAGCAGCCCGACAGGAGCCAAAAACATTCAGTACTTC. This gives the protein CASSPTGAKNIQYF. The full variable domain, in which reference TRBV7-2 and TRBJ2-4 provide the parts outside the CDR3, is GAGVSQSPSNKVTEKGKDVELRCDPISGHTALYWYRQSLGQGLEFLIYFQGNSAPDKSGLPSDRFSAERTGGSVSTLTIQRTQQEDSAVYLCASSPTGAKNIQYFGAGTRLSVL.

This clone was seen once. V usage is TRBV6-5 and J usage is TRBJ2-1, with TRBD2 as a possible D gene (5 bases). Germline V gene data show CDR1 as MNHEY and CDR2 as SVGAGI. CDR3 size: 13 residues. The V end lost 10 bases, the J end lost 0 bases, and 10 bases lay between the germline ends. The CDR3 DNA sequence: TGTGCCACATCGGGGTCCTCCTACAATGAGCAGTTCTTC. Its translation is CATSGSSYNEQFF.

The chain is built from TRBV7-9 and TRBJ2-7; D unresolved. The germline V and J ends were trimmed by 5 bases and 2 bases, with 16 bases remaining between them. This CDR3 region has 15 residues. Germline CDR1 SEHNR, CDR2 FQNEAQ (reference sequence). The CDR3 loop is CASSPPGERPYEQYF. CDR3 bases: TGTGCCAGCAGCCCCCCCGGAGAACGACCCTACGAGCAGTACTTC. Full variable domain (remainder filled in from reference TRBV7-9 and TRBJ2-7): DTGVSQNPRHKITKRGQNVTFRCDPISEHNRLYWYRQTLGQGPEFLTYFQNEAQLEKSRLLSDRFSAERPKGSFSTLEIQRTEQGDSAMYLCASSPPGERPYEQYFGPGTRLTVT.

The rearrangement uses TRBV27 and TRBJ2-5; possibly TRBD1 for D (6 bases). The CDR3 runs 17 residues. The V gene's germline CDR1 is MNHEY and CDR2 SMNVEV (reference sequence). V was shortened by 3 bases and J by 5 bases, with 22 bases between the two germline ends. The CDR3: CASSLRIRGGRWETQYF. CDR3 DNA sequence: TGTGCCAGCAGTTTGAGGATACGAGGGGGTCGGTGGGAGACCCAGTACTTC.

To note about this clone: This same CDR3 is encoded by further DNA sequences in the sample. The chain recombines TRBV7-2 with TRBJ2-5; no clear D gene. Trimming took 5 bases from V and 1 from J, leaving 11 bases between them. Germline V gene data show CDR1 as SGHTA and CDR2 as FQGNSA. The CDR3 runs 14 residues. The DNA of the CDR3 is TGTGCCAGCAGCCGCGCGGCGGTCCAAGAGACCCAGTACTTC. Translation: CASSRAAVQETQYF.

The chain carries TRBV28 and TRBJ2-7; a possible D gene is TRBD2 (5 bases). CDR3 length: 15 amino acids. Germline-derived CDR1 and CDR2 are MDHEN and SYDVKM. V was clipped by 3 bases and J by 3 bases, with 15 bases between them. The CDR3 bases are TGTGCCAGCAGTTTCCTGGATCCGGGGAGCTACGAGCAGTACTTC. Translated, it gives CASSFLDPGSYEQYF.

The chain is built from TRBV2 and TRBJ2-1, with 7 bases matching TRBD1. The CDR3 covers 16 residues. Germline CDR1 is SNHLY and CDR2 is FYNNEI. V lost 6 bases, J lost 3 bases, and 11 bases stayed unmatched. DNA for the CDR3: TGTGCCAGCAGCCCCCCCGACAGGGTACACTACAATGAGCAGTTCTTC. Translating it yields CASSPPDRVHYNEQFF.

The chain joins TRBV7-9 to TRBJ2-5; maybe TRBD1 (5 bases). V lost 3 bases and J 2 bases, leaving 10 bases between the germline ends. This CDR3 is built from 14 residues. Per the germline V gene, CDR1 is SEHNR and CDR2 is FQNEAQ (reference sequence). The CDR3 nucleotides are TGTGCCAGCAGCTTCACGGCAGGGCAAGAGACCCAGTACTTC. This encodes CASSFTAGQETQYF.

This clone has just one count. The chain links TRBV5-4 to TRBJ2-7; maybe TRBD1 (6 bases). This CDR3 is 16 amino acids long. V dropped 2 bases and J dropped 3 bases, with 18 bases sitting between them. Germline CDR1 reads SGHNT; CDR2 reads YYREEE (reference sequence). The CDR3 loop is CASSFDLGQGNYEQYF. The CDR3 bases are TGTGCCAGCAGCTTCGACCTAGGGCAGGGGAACTACGAGCAGTACTTC. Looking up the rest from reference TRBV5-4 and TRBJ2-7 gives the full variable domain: ETGVTQSPTHLIKTRGQQVTLRCSSQSGHNTVSWYQQALGQGPQFIFQYYREEENGRGNFPPRFSGLQFPNYSSELNVNALELDDSALYLCASSFDLGQGNYEQYFGPGTRLTVT.

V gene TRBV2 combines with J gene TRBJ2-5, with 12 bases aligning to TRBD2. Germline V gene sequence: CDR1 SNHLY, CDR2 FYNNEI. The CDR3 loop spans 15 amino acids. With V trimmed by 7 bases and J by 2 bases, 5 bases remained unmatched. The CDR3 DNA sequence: TGTGCCAGCACCCCGACTAGCGGGGGTCAAGAGACCCAGTACTTC. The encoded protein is CASTPTSGGQETQYF.

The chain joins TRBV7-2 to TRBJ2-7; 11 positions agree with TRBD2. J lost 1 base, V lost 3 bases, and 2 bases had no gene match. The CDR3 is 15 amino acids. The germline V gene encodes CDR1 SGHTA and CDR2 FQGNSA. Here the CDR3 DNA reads TGTGCCAGCAGCTTCGGGACTAGCGGTTCCTACGAGCAGTACTTC. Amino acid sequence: CASSFGTSGSYEQYF.

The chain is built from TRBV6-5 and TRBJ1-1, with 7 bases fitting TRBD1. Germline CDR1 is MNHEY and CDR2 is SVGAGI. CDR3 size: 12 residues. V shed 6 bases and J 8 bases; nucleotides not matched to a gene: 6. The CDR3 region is CASRRGQAEAFF. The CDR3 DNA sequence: TGTGCCAGCAGACGCGGACAGGCCGAAGCTTTCTTT.

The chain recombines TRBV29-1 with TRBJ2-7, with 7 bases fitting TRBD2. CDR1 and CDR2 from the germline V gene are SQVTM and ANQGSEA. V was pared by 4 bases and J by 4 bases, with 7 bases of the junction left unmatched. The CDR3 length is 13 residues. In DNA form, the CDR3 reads TGCAGCGTTGGTCGGGGGGAACCTTACGAGCAGTACTTC. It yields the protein CSVGRGEPYEQYF.

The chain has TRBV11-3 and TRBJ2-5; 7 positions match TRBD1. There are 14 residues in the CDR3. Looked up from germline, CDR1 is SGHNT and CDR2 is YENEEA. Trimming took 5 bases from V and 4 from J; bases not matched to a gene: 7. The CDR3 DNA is TGTGCCAGCAGCCCGACAGGGTTGCCAGAGACCCAGTACTTC. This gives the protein CASSPTGLPETQYF.

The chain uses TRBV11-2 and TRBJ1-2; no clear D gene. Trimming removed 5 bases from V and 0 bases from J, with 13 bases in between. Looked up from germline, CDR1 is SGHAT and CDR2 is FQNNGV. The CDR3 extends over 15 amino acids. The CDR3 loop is CASSHWADPNYGYTF. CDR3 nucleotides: TGTGCCAGCAGCCACTGGGCCGATCCTAACTATGGCTACACCTTC.

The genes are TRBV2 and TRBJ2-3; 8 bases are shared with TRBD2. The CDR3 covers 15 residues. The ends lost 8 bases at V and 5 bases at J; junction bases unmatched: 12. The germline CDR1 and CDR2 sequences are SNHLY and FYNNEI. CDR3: CASRIAGTRRDTQYF. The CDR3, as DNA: TGTGCCAGCCGCATCGCCGGGACTAGGAGAGATACGCAGTATTTT.

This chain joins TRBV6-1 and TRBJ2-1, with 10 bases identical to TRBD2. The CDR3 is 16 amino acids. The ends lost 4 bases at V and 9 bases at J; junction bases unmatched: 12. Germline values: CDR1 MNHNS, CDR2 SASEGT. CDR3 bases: TGTGCCAGCAGTGCAGGGCTAGCGGGAGCCCGGAGTGAGCAGTTCTTC. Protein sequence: CASSAGLAGARSEQFF.

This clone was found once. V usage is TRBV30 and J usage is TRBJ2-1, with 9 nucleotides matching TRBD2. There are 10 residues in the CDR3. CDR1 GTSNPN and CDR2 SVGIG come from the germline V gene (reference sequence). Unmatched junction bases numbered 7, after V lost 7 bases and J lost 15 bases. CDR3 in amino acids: CALNSGGTFF. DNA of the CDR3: TGTGCCTTAAATAGCGGGGGAACGTTCTTC.

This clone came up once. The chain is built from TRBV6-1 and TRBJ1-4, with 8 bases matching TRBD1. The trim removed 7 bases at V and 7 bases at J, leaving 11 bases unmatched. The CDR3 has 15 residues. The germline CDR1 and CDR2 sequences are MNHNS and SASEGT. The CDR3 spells CASMYILDRAEKLFF. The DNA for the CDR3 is TGTGCCAGCATGTATATATTGGACAGGGCTGAAAAACTGTTTTTT.